This T cell receptor (beta chain) emerged from a study of glioma-infiltrating T cells. Whole-study findings and limits: Tissue and blood shared very few CDR3 sequences.

The iRepertoire nested amplicon-rescue multiplex PCR amplified TCR alpha and beta CDR3s from RNA. One-step reverse transcription and amplification started from approximately 100-400 ng of tissue mRNA or PBMC total RNA. Via MiXCR, TCRdb re-called the multiplex PCR reads, giving one row per CDR3 protein. The sample yields around 100,000 distinct CDR3 sequences, 25% to 30% seen once. This clonotype was seen repeatedly, ten times or more. The antigen is unknown. The TCR originated in a human donor with low-grade glioma or glioblastoma, undergoing nonglioma brain surgery, or in good health (not recorded which). Sequencing was done on a sample of glioma tissue, nonneoplastic brain tissue, or PBMCs (not recorded which).

The chain's CDR3 is CATSPGQSHEQYF. In nucleotides, the CDR3 is TGTGCCACCTCCCCGGGACAAAGCCACGAGCAGTACTTC. The rearrangement joins TRBV7-6 to TRBJ2-7, with a tentative D call TRBD1 (6 bases). Germline V gene lookup returns CDR1 SGHVS and CDR2 FNYEAQ. CDR3 length: 13 amino acids. V shed 10 bases and J shed 5 bases, with 18 bases lying between them.